This T cell receptor (beta chain) emerged from a study of cytomegalovirus exposure and HLA in healthy donors. Researchers ran the PCR with 60 Vbeta and 13 Jbeta primers. Method: immunoSEQ multiplex PCR; TCRdb's copy keeps in-frame clones and lacks some. Here the sample spans over 140,000 clones, approximately 84% being singletons. Germline CDR1 LNHDA, CDR2 SQIVND (reference sequence). V was shortened by 2 bases and J by 0 bases, with 14 bases between the two germline ends. The CDR3 runs to 17 residues. V usage is TRBV19 and J usage is TRBJ2-1; D may be TRBD1 (6 bases). The receptor was isolated from a man aged 25-45 years in good health and CMV-seropositive. The source material was PBMCs. The CDR3 is CASSILWGPSSYNEQFF. The DNA for the CDR3 is TGTGCCAGTAGTATACTTTGGGGGCCGAGCTCCTACAATGAGCAGTTCTTC.